Listed below are T cell receptor beta chains from one sample, sequenced in a study of blood T cell repertoires in COVID-19. Profiled with immunoSEQ multiplex PCR; TCRdb holds only in-frame clones, not every one. The table lists roughly 100,000 clones, approximately 62% of them singletons. What was sequenced was peripheral blood. These receptors were obtained from an elderly man with acute or convalescent COVID-19. Each CDR3 is given with its conserved first and last residue. D genes are given only for firm matches. Clone size is shown for a subset of rows, as once, few, many or a class of expanded clone.

J gene | clone size | V gene | D gene | CDR3 protein | CDR3 DNA
TRBJ1-2 | once | TRBV7-8 | TRBD1 | CASSQNRGGYTF | TGTGCCAGCAGCCAAAACAGGGGTGGCTACACCTTC
TRBJ2-4 | once | TRBV25-1 | . | CASSEDRGAQYF | TGTGCCAGCAGTGAGGATCGAGGTGCTCAGTACTTC
TRBJ2-1 | . | TRBV7-9 | TRBD2 | CASSPLGLAGPYNEQFF | TGTGCCAGCAGCCCCCTGGGACTAGCGGGTCCCTACAATGAGCAGTTCTTC
TRBJ2-5 | . | TRBV11-2 | TRBD2 | CASSYGLADIQETQYF | TGTGCCAGCAGCTACGGACTAGCGGACATTCAAGAGACCCAGTACTTC
TRBJ1-1 | . | TRBV18 | . | CASSLTQLRAGIRNSEAFF | TGTGCCAGCTCGCTGACTCAACTCAGGGCGGGGATAAGGAATTCTGAAGCTTTCTTT
TRBJ2-1 | . | TRBV28 | TRBD2 | CASSPIPASGEYNEQFF | TGTGCCAGCAGCCCCATTCCCGCTAGCGGGGAGTACAATGAGCAGTTCTTC
TRBJ2-3 | . | TRBV9 | TRBD2 | CASSVAAGGPATDTQYF | TGTGCCAGCAGCGTAGCGGCGGGAGGGCCAGCGACAGATACGCAGTATTTT
TRBJ1-4 | few | TRBV27 | . | CASSFSGRGLGKLFF | TGTGCCAGCAGTTTTTCGGGCAGGGGATTAGGAAAACTGTTTTTT
TRBJ2-5 | once | TRBV28 | . | CASSSSGLETQYF | TGTGCCAGCTCTTCGAGTGGTTTGGAGACCCAGTACTTC
TRBJ1-3 | . | TRBV28 | . | CASSLQGNGGNTIYF | TGTGCCAGCAGTTTACAGGGCAACGGGGGAAACACCATATATTTT
TRBJ1-4 | . | TRBV7-9 | . | CASSLDVGNRQLFF | TGTGCCAGCAGCTTAGATGTGGGCAACCGCCAACTGTTTTTT
TRBJ1-2 | few | TRBV27 | . | CASLDRIYGYTF | TGTGCCAGCCTTGACAGGATCTATGGCTACACCTTC
TRBJ1-4 | . | TRBV6-6 | TRBD1 | CASSWGQGGEKLFF | TGTGCCAGCAGTTGGGGACAGGGTGGTGAAAAACTGTTTTTT
TRBJ2-2 | . | TRBV7-9 | . | CASTAFESGELFF | TGTGCCAGCACCGCTTTTGAGTCCGGGGAGCTGTTTTTT